The 13 T cell receptor beta chains below all came from one sample that was sequenced in a study of neoadjuvant anti-PD-1 for oral cavity cancer. Time point of the sample: after neoadjuvant nivolumab, at surgical resection. Assay: immunoSEQ multiplex PCR; the TCRdb copy retains only in-frame clones and omits some. The table includes about 23,000 clones, around a quarter detected once. Sequenced here: tumor tissue, sampled after nivolumab (anti-PD-1) treatment. These receptors all come from a person aged 35 to 85 with oral cavity squamous cell carcinoma.

This clone was detected only a few times. The chain employs TRBV7-9 and TRBJ2-1; D gene ambiguous. V lost 5 bases and J 5 bases, leaving 16 bases between the germline ends. This CDR3 contains 15 residues. Germline-derived CDR1 and CDR2 are SEHNR and FQNEAQ (reference sequence). DNA for the CDR3: TGTGCCAGCAGCCCCCAGCGAATCGCGGACAATGAGCAGTTCTTC. Residues: CASSPQRIADNEQFF.

The chain has TRBV7-8 and TRBJ1-1; D ambiguous. Germline CDR1 is SGHVS and CDR2 is FQNEAQ. This CDR3 region has 14 residues. Trimming stripped 3 bases from V and 1 base from J, with 9 bases between. As DNA, the CDR3 is TGTGCCAGCAGCTTTCCCACCAGGAACACTGAAGCTTTCTTT. Encoded protein: CASSFPTRNTEAFF.

The rearrangement joins TRBV30 to TRBJ1-4; the D gene is possibly TRBD1 (6 bases). Trimming removed 2 bases from V and 4 bases from J, with 14 bases in between. The CDR3 has 15 residues. Germline CDR1 and CDR2: GTSNPN and SVGIG (reference sequence). CDR3 sequence reads: CAWSLGGLVNEKLFF. The CDR3 DNA reads TGTGCCTGGAGTCTGGGGGGGCTTGTTAATGAAAAACTGTTTTTT.

The table lists this clone with a few counts. V is TRBV19 and J is TRBJ2-1; 7 bases agree with TRBD2. Trimming cost V 4 bases and J 5 bases; bases outside gene matches: 5. The CDR3 runs to 14 residues. Looked up from germline, CDR1 is LNHDA and CDR2 is SQIVND (reference sequence). In nucleotides, the CDR3 is TGTGCCAGTAGTAGGGGACTACTACACAATGAGCAGTTCTTC. Amino acid sequence: CASSRGLLHNEQFF.

The rearrangement uses TRBV7-3 and TRBJ2-2; D is tentatively TRBD1 or TRBD2 (5 bases each). Germline V gene data show CDR1 as SGHTA and CDR2 as FQGTGA. The V end lost 0 bases, the J end lost 4 bases, and 9 bases lay between the germline ends. The CDR3 extends over 15 amino acids. The CDR3 sequence is CASSLTGTRTGELFF. The CDR3 bases are TGTGCCAGCAGCTTAACCGGGACCCGCACCGGGGAGCTGTTTTTT.

The V and J genes are TRBV28 and TRBJ2-6; 7 bases align to TRBD1. Germline CDR1 is MDHEN and CDR2 is SYDVKM. This CDR3 spans 15 amino acids. The V and J ends lost 5 bases and 3 bases, in that order; junction bases with no gene match: 4. The CDR3 DNA reads TGTGCCAGCAGTCCACAGGGGAATGGGGCCAACGTCCTGACTTTC. Amino acid sequence: CASSPQGNGANVLTF.

The table lists this clone with a few counts. The chain is built from TRBV28 and TRBJ1-1; a possible D gene is TRBD1 (6 bases). This CDR3 is built from 18 residues. The V end lost 6 bases, the J end lost 1 base, and 24 bases lay between the germline ends. Germline V gene data show CDR1 as MDHEN and CDR2 as SYDVKM. CDR3: CASSLNRVKRERNTEAFF. In DNA form, the CDR3 reads TGTGCCAGCAGCCTCAACAGGGTTAAGCGTGAACGGAACACTGAAGCTTTCTTT. The full variable domain, in which reference TRBV28 and TRBJ1-1 provide the parts outside the CDR3, is DVKVTQSSRYLVKRTGEKVFLECVQDMDHENMFWYRQDPGLGLRLIYFSYDVKMKEKGDIPEGYSVSREKKERFSLILESASTNQTSMYLCASSLNRVKRERNTEAFFGQGTRLTVV.

This clone was detected only once. The gene calls are TRBV15 and TRBJ1-2; 9 nucleotides align to TRBD1. In germline, CDR1 is LNHNV, CDR2 YYDKDF (reference sequence). The CDR3 is made up of 14 amino acids. The ends lost 0 bases at V and 5 bases at J; junction bases unmatched: 1. CDR3 residues: CATSREGQGYGYTF. DNA of the CDR3: TGTGCCACCAGCAGAGAGGGACAGGGTTATGGCTACACCTTC.

The chain links TRBV6-1 to TRBJ1-5, with D possibly being TRBD1 (6 bases). V gave up 4 bases and J gave up 0 bases, with 16 bases separating them. The germline V gene has CDR1 MNHNS and CDR2 SASEGT. The CDR3 length is 17 residues. The CDR3 reads CASSGSGVWSSNQPQHF. The DNA of the CDR3 is TGTGCCAGCAGTGGGTCAGGGGTGTGGAGTAGCAATCAGCCCCAGCATTTT.

This clone has just a few counts. V and J are TRBV4-1 and TRBJ1-4; D is ambiguous. The V end was cut by 2 bases, the J end by 5 bases, with 18 bases between. CDR1 and CDR2 from the germline V gene are MGHRA and YSYEKL. The CDR3 length is 17 residues. The CDR3 protein is CASSQILGRRWNEKLFF. Written as DNA, the CDR3 is TGCGCCAGCAGCCAAATCTTAGGACGGAGATGGAATGAAAAACTGTTTTTT.

This clone was counted only a few times. The J gene is TRBJ1-1, the V gene TRBV19; unclear D gene. This CDR3 is built from 14 residues. CDR1 and CDR2 from the germline V gene are LNHDA and SQIVND (reference sequence). The germline V and J ends were trimmed by 8 bases and 5 bases, with 18 bases remaining between them. CDR3 sequence reads: CASESSSGWTEAFF. The CDR3 coding sequence is TGTGCCAGTGAGAGTTCCTCAGGTTGGACTGAAGCTTTCTTT.

This clone was seen ten or more times. This chain connects TRBV5-1 to TRBJ1-6; D perhaps matches TRBD1 (5 bases). Germline assignment: CDR1 SGHRS and CDR2 YFSETQ. The CDR3 is made up of 15 amino acids. V was trimmed by 0 bases and J by 6 bases, leaving 10 bases between them. The CDR3 region is CASSLDGHSNSPLHF. CDR3 nucleotides: TGCGCCAGCAGCTTGGATGGACATAGTAATTCACCCCTCCACTTT.

The chain couples TRBV6-5 to TRBJ2-7, with TRBD2 identical over 8 bases. CDR1 MNHEY and CDR2 SVGAGI come from the germline V gene. This CDR3 spans 14 amino acids. V dropped 7 bases and J dropped 2; count of bases not matched to a gene: 7. The CDR3 here is CASNTGGVTYEQYF. CDR3 coding DNA: TGTGCCAGCAATACCGGGGGGGTTACCTACGAGCAGTACTTC.